This is a list of T cell receptor beta chains from one sample in a study of T cells after yellow fever vaccination. From the 5' RACE reads, TCRdb called clonotypes with MiXCR, one entry per CDR3 protein. The table lists roughly 170,000 distinct CDR3 sequences, roughly 6.4% of them singletons, with under 3% in the top ten. Specimen: CD4+ T cells sorted from PBMCs, collected on the day of the first yellow fever vaccination. The receptors come from a man between 18 and 29 years old who received the YFV17D yellow fever vaccine. CDR3s include the opening cysteine and the closing phenylalanine or tryptophan. D genes are given only for firm matches. The size of a clone is reported for some rows only, either as once, few or many, or as a class for expanded clones.

J gene: TRBJ2-1; D gene: .; V gene: TRBV5-1; clone size: .; CDR3 DNA: TGCGCCAGCAGCCGCGACGGGAGCTCCTACAATGAGCAGTTCTTC; CDR3 protein: CASSRDGSSYNEQFF
J gene: TRBJ2-3; D gene: TRBD2; V gene: TRBV6-2/TRBV6-3; clone size: many; CDR3 DNA: TGTGCCAGCAGAGGACTAGCGGGGCACACAGATACGCAGTATTTT; CDR3 protein: CASRGLAGHTDTQYF
J gene: TRBJ2-5; D gene: .; V gene: TRBV11-3; clone size: .; CDR3 DNA: TGTGCCAGCAGTGGGGGGTACCAAGAGACCCAGTACTTC; CDR3 protein: CASSGGYQETQYF
J gene: TRBJ1-5; D gene: .; V gene: TRBV2; clone size: .; CDR3 DNA: TGTGCCAGCAGAAGTAGTAATCAGCCCCAGCATTTT; CDR3 protein: CASRSSNQPQHF
J gene: TRBJ2-2; D gene: TRBD2; V gene: TRBV12-3/TRBV12-4; clone size: .; CDR3 DNA: TGTGCCAGCACCTGGACTAGCGGCACCGGGGAGCTGTTTTTT; CDR3 protein: CASTWTSGTGELFF
J gene: TRBJ2-2; D gene: .; V gene: TRBV5-1; clone size: .; CDR3 DNA: TGCGCCAGCAGCCCCGGACCTGCGGGGTCTAACACCGGGGAGCTGTTTTTT; CDR3 protein: CASSPGPAGSNTGELFF
J gene: TRBJ2-2; D gene: TRBD2; V gene: TRBV7-2; clone size: few; CDR3 DNA: TGTGCCAGCAGCTTGCCCGGCGGGGGGGCCACCGGGGAGCTGTTTTTT; CDR3 protein: CASSLPGGGATGELFF
J gene: TRBJ2-7; D gene: TRBD1; V gene: TRBV12-3/TRBV12-4; clone size: many; CDR3 DNA: TGTGCCAGCAGTTTGGGACAGGGGGTATACGAGCAGTACTTC; CDR3 protein: CASSLGQGVYEQYF
J gene: TRBJ2-3; D gene: .; V gene: TRBV7-2; clone size: many; CDR3 DNA: TGTGCCAGCAGCACGGATTCAGTTCCGCAGTATTTT; CDR3 protein: CASSTDSVPQYF
J gene: TRBJ2-1; D gene: .; V gene: TRBV7-6; clone size: many; CDR3 DNA: TGTGCCAGCAGCTTAGCGCACGGTGCTGAGCAGTTCTTC; CDR3 protein: CASSLAHGAEQFF
J gene: TRBJ2-3; D gene: .; V gene: TRBV5-1; clone size: many; CDR3 DNA: TGCGCCAGCACCGGGGCAACTAGCACAGATACGCAGTATTTT; CDR3 protein: CASTGATSTDTQYF
J gene: TRBJ2-7; D gene: .; V gene: TRBV6-2/TRBV6-3; clone size: few; CDR3 DNA: TGTGCCAGCAAAAAAACAGGTTTCCCTGGGTACGAGCAGTACTTC; CDR3 protein: CASKKTGFPGYEQYF
J gene: TRBJ2-5; D gene: .; V gene: TRBV20-1; clone size: many; CDR3 DNA: TGCAGTGCTAGTCCCCGGGGGGCTACTTGGGAGACCCAGTACTTC; CDR3 protein: CSASPRGATWETQYF
J gene: TRBJ2-6; D gene: TRBD1; V gene: TRBV6-1; clone size: many; CDR3 DNA: TGTGCCAGCAGACGGACAGGGGGAACTGGGGCCAACGTCCTGACTTTC; CDR3 protein: CASRRTGGTGANVLTF
J gene: TRBJ1-4; D gene: .; V gene: TRBV18; clone size: few; CDR3 DNA: TGTGCCAGCTCACCGCAGGCAGCCCATGAAAAACTGTTTTTT; CDR3 protein: CASSPQAAHEKLFF
J gene: TRBJ1-1; D gene: .; V gene: TRBV5-5; clone size: many; CDR3 DNA: TGTGCCAGCAGCCGAGATGGATTCAGGTCTCTCACTGAAGCTTTCTTT; CDR3 protein: CASSRDGFRSLTEAFF
J gene: TRBJ2-5; D gene: TRBD2; V gene: TRBV7-8; clone size: few; CDR3 DNA: TGTGCCAGCAGCTTAGGTCGTAGCGGGGGTCAAGAGACCCAGTACTTC; CDR3 protein: CASSLGRSGGQETQYF
J gene: TRBJ2-1; D gene: TRBD2; V gene: TRBV6-5; clone size: few; CDR3 DNA: TGTGCCAGCAGTTTCGGGACTAGCGAGCAGTTCTTC; CDR3 protein: CASSFGTSEQFF
J gene: TRBJ1-2; D gene: TRBD1; V gene: TRBV5-4; clone size: few; CDR3 DNA: TGTGCCAGCAGCTTGAACAGGGGGGACTATGGCTACACCTTC; CDR3 protein: CASSLNRGDYGYTF
J gene: TRBJ1-2; D gene: TRBD1; V gene: TRBV6-6; clone size: .; CDR3 DNA: TGTGCCAGCAGGTCCACCGGGACAGGAGGGTATGGCTACACCTTC; CDR3 protein: CASRSTGTGGYGYTF
J gene: TRBJ2-7; D gene: .; V gene: TRBV28; clone size: .; CDR3 DNA: TGTGCCAGCAGTTTTCGGCTCAGCTCCTACGAGCAGTACTTC; CDR3 protein: CASSFRLSSYEQYF
J gene: TRBJ2-1; D gene: .; V gene: TRBV7-2; clone size: many; CDR3 DNA: TGTGCCACCCAAGCCAGACTATCCTACAATGAGCAGTTCTTC; CDR3 protein: CATQARLSYNEQFF
J gene: TRBJ1-2; D gene: TRBD1; V gene: TRBV7-2; clone size: .; CDR3 DNA: TGTGCCAGCAGTCGTCATCAGGGGGCGGACTATGGCTACACCTTC; CDR3 protein: CASSRHQGADYGYTF
J gene: TRBJ1-5; D gene: .; V gene: TRBV5-5; clone size: many; CDR3 DNA: TGTGCCAGCAGCTTGGAAGGAATAGCCCAGCATTTT; CDR3 protein: CASSLEGIAQHF
J gene: TRBJ2-5; D gene: .; V gene: TRBV29-1; clone size: many; CDR3 DNA: TGCAGCGTTGTCGGCGGATTCAAAGAGACCCAGTACTTC; CDR3 protein: CSVVGGFKETQYF
J gene: TRBJ1-2; D gene: .; V gene: TRBV27; clone size: many; CDR3 DNA: TGTGCCAGCAGTTTGCTCGGGGCTAACTATGGCTACACCTTC; CDR3 protein: CASSLLGANYGYTF
J gene: TRBJ1-6; D gene: .; V gene: TRBV10-3; clone size: few; CDR3 DNA: TGTGCCATCAGTGAGTCCGGCGAGTCACCCCTCCACTTT; CDR3 protein: CAISESGESPLHF
J gene: TRBJ2-1; D gene: .; V gene: TRBV12-3/TRBV12-4; clone size: .; CDR3 DNA: TGTGCCAGCAGGTCTTACAATGAGCAGTTCTTC; CDR3 protein: CASRSYNEQFF
J gene: TRBJ1-1; D gene: .; V gene: TRBV5-1; clone size: many; CDR3 DNA: TGCGCCAGCAGCCCCCGTCCCGGGGATCGGGCTTTCTTT; CDR3 protein: CASSPRPGDRAFF